This T cell receptor beta chain was obtained from a study of T cell responses to AZD1222 COVID-19 vaccine. Study as a whole: Some second doses came at about 4 weeks and others at about 12 weeks; these were pooled. Broader study findings: Clonal diversity may have been underestimated, and the donors were mostly white British, with more females than males.

CDR3 size: 13 residues. Looked up from germline, CDR1 is MDHEN and CDR2 is SYDVKM. V lost 3 bases and J 7 bases, leaving 12 bases between the germline ends. Concerning this clone itself: Its matching antigen is unknown.

Method: immunoSEQ multiplex PCR; TCRdb's copy keeps in-frame clones and lacks some. The sample records about 120,000 clones, about 91% being singletons. This rearrangement joins TRBV28 to TRBJ1-2; no firm D call. This clonotype was obtained from an adult in good health. Sequenced material: peripheral blood, taken on day 0 of AZD1222 vaccination. The CDR3 spells CASSFGGRGGYTF. Written as DNA, the CDR3 is TGTGCCAGCAGTTTTGGAGGGAGAGGTGGCTACACCTTC.